The following is a T cell receptor (beta chain) sequence with its context. No antigen is known for it. TCRdb's table, derived via immunoSEQ multiplex PCR, lists solely in-frame clones and lacks some. Of roughly 60,000 clones listed, around 93% are singletons. The sample originates from a study of OX40 agonist ivuxolimab in advanced cancers. Overall study context: Enrollees could have had prior anti-PD-1, anti-PD-L1 or anti-CTLA-4 therapy, which 40% to 45% had received.

The investigators sampled blood at baseline, at cycle 4 day 1, and at cycle 7 day 1. General study results and limits: Nonresponders included some who also had low normalized T-cell clonal expansion.

The sequence was obtained from an adult with an advanced solid tumor such as melanoma, head and neck, liver or kidney cancer. Source: CD4+ or CD8+ T cells sorted from blood, taken in a trial of the OX40 agonist ivuxolimab.

The CDR3 region is CASSLAASSYEQYF. The CDR3, as DNA: TGTGCCAGCAGTCTGGCTGCGAGCTCCTACGAGCAGTACTTC. V is TRBV7-6 and J is TRBJ2-7; D call uncertain. CDR1 SGHVS and CDR2 FNYEAQ come from the germline V gene. V shed 6 bases and J shed 0 bases, with 12 bases lying between them. The CDR3 is 14 amino acids.